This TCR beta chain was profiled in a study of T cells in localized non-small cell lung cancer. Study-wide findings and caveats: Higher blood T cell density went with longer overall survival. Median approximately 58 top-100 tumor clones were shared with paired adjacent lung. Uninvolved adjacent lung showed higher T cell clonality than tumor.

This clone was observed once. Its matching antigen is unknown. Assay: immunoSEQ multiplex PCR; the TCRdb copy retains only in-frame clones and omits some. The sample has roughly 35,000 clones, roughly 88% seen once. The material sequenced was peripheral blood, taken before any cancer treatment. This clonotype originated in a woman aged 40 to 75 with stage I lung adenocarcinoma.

CDR3 protein: CASSNYPYQPQHF. The CDR3 nucleotides read TGTGCCAGCAGCAATTACCCATATCAGCCCCAGCATTTT. The rearrangement joins TRBV2 to TRBJ1-5; D not resolved. Germline-derived CDR1 and CDR2 are SNHLY and FYNNEI. CDR3 size: 13 residues. V dropped 6 bases and J dropped 5 bases, with 11 bases sitting between them.